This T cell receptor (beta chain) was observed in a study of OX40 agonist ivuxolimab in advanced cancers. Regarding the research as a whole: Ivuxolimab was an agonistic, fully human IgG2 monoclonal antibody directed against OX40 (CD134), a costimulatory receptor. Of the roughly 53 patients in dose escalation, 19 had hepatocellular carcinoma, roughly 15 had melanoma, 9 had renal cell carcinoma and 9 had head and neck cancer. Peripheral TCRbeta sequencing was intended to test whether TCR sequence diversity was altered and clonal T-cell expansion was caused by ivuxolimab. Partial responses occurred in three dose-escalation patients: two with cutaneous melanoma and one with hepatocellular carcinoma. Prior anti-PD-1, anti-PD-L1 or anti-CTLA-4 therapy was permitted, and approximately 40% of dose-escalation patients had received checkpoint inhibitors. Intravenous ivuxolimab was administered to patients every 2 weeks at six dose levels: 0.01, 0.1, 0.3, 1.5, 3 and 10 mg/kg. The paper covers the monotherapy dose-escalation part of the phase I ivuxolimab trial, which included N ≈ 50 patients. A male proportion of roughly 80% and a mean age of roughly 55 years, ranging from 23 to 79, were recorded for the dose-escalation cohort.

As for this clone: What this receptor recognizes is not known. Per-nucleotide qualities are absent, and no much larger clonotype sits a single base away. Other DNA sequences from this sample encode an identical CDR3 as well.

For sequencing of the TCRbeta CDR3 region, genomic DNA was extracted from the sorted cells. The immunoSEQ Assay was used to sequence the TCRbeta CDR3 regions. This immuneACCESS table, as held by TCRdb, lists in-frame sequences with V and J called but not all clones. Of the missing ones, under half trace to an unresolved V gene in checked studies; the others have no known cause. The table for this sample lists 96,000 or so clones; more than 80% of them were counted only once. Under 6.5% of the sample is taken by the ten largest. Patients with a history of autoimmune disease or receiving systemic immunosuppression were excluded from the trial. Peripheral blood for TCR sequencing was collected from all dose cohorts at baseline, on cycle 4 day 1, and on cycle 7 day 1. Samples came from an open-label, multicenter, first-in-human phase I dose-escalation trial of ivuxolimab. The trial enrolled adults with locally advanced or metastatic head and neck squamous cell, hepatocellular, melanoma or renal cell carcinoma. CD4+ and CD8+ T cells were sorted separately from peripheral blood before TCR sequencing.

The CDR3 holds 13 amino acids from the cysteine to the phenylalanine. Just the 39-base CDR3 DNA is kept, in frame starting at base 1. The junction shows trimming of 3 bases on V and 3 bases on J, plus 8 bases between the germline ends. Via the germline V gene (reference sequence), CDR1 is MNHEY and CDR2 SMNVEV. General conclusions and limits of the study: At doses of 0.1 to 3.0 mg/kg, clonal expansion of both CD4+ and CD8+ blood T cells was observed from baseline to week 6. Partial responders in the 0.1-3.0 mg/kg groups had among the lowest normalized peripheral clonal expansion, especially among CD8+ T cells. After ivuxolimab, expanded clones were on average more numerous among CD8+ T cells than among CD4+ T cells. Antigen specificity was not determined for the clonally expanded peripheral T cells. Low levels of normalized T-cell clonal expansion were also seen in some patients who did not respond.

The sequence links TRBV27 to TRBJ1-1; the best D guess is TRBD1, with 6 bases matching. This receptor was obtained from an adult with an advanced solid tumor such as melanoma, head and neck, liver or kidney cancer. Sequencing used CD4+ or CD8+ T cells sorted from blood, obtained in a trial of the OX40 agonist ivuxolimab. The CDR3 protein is CASSFTGYTEAFF. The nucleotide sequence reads TGTGCCAGCAGTTTTACAGGGTACACTGAAGCTTTCTTT.